This T cell receptor (beta chain) emerged from a study of cytomegalovirus exposure and HLA in healthy donors (dated by TCRdb to the late 2010s). For the study in its entirety: According to an earlier analysis of 587 of the donors, 150 million to 200 million T cells yielded 95 million to 140 million unique TCR beta sequences and 276 Gb of sequence data. HLA typing covered class I and class II loci at four-digit resolution. The number of donors typed differed by locus, with roughly 629-640 for A, B, C, DRB1 and DQB1, more than 500 for DQA1, 606 for DPA1, and about 450 for DPB1. Along with the 666-subject first cohort, a separate validation cohort of 120 different subjects was used. The study combined high-throughput TCR immunosequencing, statistical association of individual TCRs with disease status, and machine learning to predict cytomegalovirus infection status. The study aimed to test whether cataloging public T cell receptors could reveal signatures of past pathogen exposure. The study profiled the T cell repertoires of 500 to 800 subjects by immunosequencing and related them to cytomegalovirus serostatus. A later genetic analysis used genome-wide SNP genotypes for about 55% of the 666 donors, treating that subset as a discovery cohort. Donor age, sex, ethnicity and CMV serostatus were compiled alongside the repertoire data. Across approximately 400 genotyped donors of the cohort, an average of approximately 240,000 unique TCR beta nucleotide sequences per donor were sequenced, and roughly 18% of those sequences were non-productive. A later analysis re-examined previously published TCR beta repertoires from just over 650 donors and added high-resolution HLA genotyping to investigate patterns of TCR occurrence. Of the roughly 400 genotyped donors, about 80% fell in the genetic ancestry cluster associated with self-reported Caucasian donors. All discovery cohort repertoires had been generated using a single sequencing platform. Several DR-DQ haplotypes were treated as single units for association and clustering because of strong linkage in the cohort. Rather than using new phenotypic data, the later analysis identified candidate immune exposures from TCR beta sequences and from how often those sequences occurred across donors. To decide whether each TCR beta V gene segment behaved as functional or pseudogenic, an earlier analysis of 587 of the donors relied on high-throughput TCR beta sequencing. Approximately 300 gigabases of sequencing data and roughly 81 million unique TCR sequences made up an early release that covered several hundred HLA-typed donors.

To note about this clone: Its target antigen remains unknown. No base quality values were provided; no much bigger clone lies one nucleotide off.

Summary of the overall study and its limitations: It was suggested by the authors that the approach could potentially be generalized to other disease states and immunological phenotypes. A group of highly shared sequence variants was considered likely to be a technical artifact of the sequencing pipeline. Broadly in line with IMGT annotations, most TCR beta V segments showed up in productive rearrangements about 87% or about 30% of the time in an earlier analysis of 450 to 750 of the donors. The presence/absence analyses assumed that sequencing depth was roughly uniform across donors, and that assumption may not be true. In this cohort, only TCR beta chains were sequenced, and detectable features were limited by the absence of alpha or paired-chain data. CMV serostatus was the only immune exposure information available for the cohort. Strong co-occurrence of HLA alleles, especially DR and DQ, made assigning TCR associations to individual alleles difficult. In the study, roughly 160 TCR beta chains were listed as associated with cytomegalovirus. Because some donors lacked HLA typing at each locus, the association tests relied only on the typed subset. In a later analysis, 16,951 TCR beta sequences were associated with specific HLA alleles at a false discovery rate of 0.05. In both the original and validation cohorts, the classifier was reported to diagnose cytomegalovirus status with high specificity and sensitivity. A later analysis found that TCR association rates varied across HLA loci, with DRB1 alleles showing the most associated TCRs and HLA-C alleles the fewest. Correlated functional status among segregating V segments might reflect linkage disequilibrium, but an unknown experimental factor could not be ruled out. Some IMGT-functional V segments, including TRBV6-2 and TRBV6-3, could not be told apart with the 87-base-pair reads, so those segments were excluded. In a later genetic analysis, a missense DCLRE1C variant was associated with V-gene and J-gene trimming of TCR beta chains, and the association was replicated in an independent cohort. A few of the identified cytomegalovirus-associated TCR beta chains were confirmed in vitro to be specific for cytomegalovirus antigens. Several of the top co-occurrence clusters appeared to be linked to parvovirus B19, influenza, CMV and Epstein-Barr virus, according to a later analysis. Because counts were too low, more than 15 rarely observed V segments, including chromosome 9 orphons, were excluded from the earlier analysis of some 540 of the donors. A further reported finding was that TCR beta sequences accurately predicted the HLA-A and HLA-B alleles for most subjects in the first cohort. In a later analysis, HLA-associated TCR beta chains showed more clonal expansion and lower generation probabilities than non-associated chains that were equally common. In a later analysis, most CMV-associated TCR beta chains were found to appear HLA-restricted, with HLA associations seemingly driven largely by CMV exposure. Across donors, most TCR sequences were observed very rarely, whereas some public TCRs were present in many individuals. Compared with the roughly 710-donor mean, donors in an Asian-associated ancestry cluster had fewer N-insertions in productive TCRs, according to a later genetic analysis.

Receptors were amplified or captured by the immunoSEQ multiplex PCR assay. A mixture of 60 forward primers for TCR Vbeta segments and 13 reverse primers for TCR Jbeta segments was used in the multiplex PCR. Amplification of the CDR3 region of rearranged TCR beta genes was performed with a multiplex PCR assay on genomic DNA. Amplified TCR beta libraries were sequenced as 87-base-pair reads on the Illumina HiSeq System. On the study's bioinformatics: A later analysis tallied 70 million to 100 million unique TCR beta chains across the 610 or so repertoires, and about 12 million of those chains were shared by two or more donors. A nearest-neighbor algorithm error-corrected the raw reads and collapsed the reads into unique sequences, merging closely related sequences to remove PCR and sequencing errors. To assign V, D and J gene segments, CDR3 sequences were aligned to IMGT reference sequences. For a sequence to be retained, a match of at least six nucleotides was required to both a V gene segment and a J gene segment. Rearrangements were called productive when the CDR3 lacked stop codons and stayed in frame with V and J; all others were non-productive. CDR3 was defined by IMGT convention, running from the second conserved V-encoded cysteine to the conserved J-encoded phenylalanine. The earlier analysis of 500 to 750 of the donors excluded any sequence lacking an unambiguous match to a single V gene segment. In an earlier analysis of some 590 of the donors, a V segment was called functional when productive rearrangements were above 56.7%, and segregating when the standard deviation between donors exceeded 5%. A statistical classification framework was developed to diagnose cytomegalovirus status using the catalog of TCR beta chain sequences. In a later analysis, V and J genes were assigned by comparing TCR nucleotide sequences against IMGT/GENE-DB human TR gene sequences. The TCRdist pipeline was used in a later analysis to assign CDR3 sequences and most-parsimonious VDJ recombination scenarios. In a later analysis, each TCR beta chain was defined by its CDR3 amino acid sequence together with its V-gene family, and reads without a unique V-gene family were excluded. To address suspected cross-contamination and a sequencing artifact, a later analysis removed over 500 highly shared, low-generation-probability nucleotide sequences. A later analysis calculated a clonal expansion index for each public chain from normalized within-repertoire ranks of inferred template counts. A later analysis computed generation probabilities with a VDJ recombination model fitted to out-of-frame rearrangements, and checked the results against IGoR. In a later analysis, hypergeometric tests were used to score TCR-TCR, TCR-HLA and TCR-CMV co-occurrence, with a repertoire-size bias correction applied to TCR pairs. To estimate false discovery rates, a later analysis permuted the HLA or CMV assignments 20 times. In a later analysis, co-occurring TCRs were grouped using DBSCAN, and TCRdist sequence similarity was added for clustering within HLA-allele-positive subsets. Repertoires with fewer than 30,000 or more than 120,000 public chains were left out of co-occurrence clustering, as were roughly five repertoires with anomalous nucleotide sharing. TCRdb obtained this table from immuneACCESS and retained in-frame rearrangements with V and J assigned. These tables miss some clones; where compared with another copy, unresolved V genes account for less than half of the shortfall, and the remainder is unexplained. The D gene and trimming were derived from the DNA, and the V and J assignments and clone size from that table. The sample includes some 100,000 clones, with more than 75% observed a single time. 3% to 4.5% of the sample is in the top ten clones.

In total, around 600 healthy bone marrow donors made up the cohort. At the time of sampling, all cohort members were nominally healthy, though unrecorded immune exposures were likely present. The donor tested CMV seropositive, placing the donor among the 250 to 350 seropositive members of the cohort. Every donor gave a peripheral blood sample, and the peripheral blood mononuclear cells from that sample were used for TCR beta sequencing. Genomic DNA extraction from the blood cell samples was performed with the Qiagen DNeasy Blood Extraction Kit. From cysteine to phenylalanine, the CDR3 is 16 amino acids long. This entry keeps only the CDR3 DNA: 48 bases, framed from base 1. V loses 5 bases at its end and J loses 6 bases; junction bases beyond the gene matches: 7. CDR1 and CDR2, looked up from the germline V gene (reference sequence), are LNHDA and SQIVND.

The clonotype comes from a woman aged 50 to 60 in good health and CMV-seropositive. Sequencing input: PBMCs. Rearrangement joined TRBV19 to TRBJ2-1; the central 13 bases match TRBD2. The DNA sequence reads TGTGCCAGTAGTGGACTAGCGGGAGACCTCTTCAATGAGCAGTTCTTC. This is translated as CASSGLAGDLFNEQFF.